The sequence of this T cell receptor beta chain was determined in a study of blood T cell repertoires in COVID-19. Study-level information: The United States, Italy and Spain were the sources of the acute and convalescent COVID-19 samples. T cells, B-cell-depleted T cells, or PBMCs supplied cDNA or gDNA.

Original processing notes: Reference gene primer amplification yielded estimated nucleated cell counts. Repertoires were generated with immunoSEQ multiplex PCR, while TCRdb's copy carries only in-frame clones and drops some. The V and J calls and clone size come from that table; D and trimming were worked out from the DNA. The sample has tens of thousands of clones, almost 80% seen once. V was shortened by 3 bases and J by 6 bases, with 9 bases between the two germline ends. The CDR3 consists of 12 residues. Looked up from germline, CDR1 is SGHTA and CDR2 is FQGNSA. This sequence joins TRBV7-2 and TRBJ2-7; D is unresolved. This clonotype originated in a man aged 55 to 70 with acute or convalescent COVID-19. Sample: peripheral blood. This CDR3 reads CASSLMRSEQYF. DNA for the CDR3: TGTGCCAGCAGCTTGATGAGGAGCGAGCAGTACTTC.